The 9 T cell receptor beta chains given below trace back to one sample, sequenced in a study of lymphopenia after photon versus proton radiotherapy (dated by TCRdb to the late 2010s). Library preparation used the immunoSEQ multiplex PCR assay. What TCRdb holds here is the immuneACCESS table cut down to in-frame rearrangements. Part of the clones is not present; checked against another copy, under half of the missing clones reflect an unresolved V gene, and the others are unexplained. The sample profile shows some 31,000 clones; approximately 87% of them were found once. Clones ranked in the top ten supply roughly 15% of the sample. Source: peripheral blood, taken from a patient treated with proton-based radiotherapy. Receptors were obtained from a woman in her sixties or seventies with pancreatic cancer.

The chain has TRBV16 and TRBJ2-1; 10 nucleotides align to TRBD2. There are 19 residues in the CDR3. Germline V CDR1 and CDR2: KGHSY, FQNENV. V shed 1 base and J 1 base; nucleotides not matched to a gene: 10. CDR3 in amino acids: CASSQLVRSGRASYNEQFF. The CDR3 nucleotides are TGTGCCAGCAGCCAATTAGTCAGGAGCGGGAGGGCTTCCTACAATGAGCAGTTCTTC. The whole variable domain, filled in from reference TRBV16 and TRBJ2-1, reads GEEVAQTPKHLVRGEGQKAKLYCAPIKGHSYVFWYQQVLKNEFKFLISFQNENVFDETGMPKERFSAKCLPNSPCSLEIQATKLEDSAVYFCASSQLVRSGRASYNEQFFGPGTRLTVL.

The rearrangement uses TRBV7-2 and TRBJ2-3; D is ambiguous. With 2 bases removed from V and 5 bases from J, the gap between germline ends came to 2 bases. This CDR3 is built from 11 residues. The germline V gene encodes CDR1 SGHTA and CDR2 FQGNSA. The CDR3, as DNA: TGTGCCAGCAGCTTAAAAGATACGCAGTATTTT. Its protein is CASSLKDTQYF.

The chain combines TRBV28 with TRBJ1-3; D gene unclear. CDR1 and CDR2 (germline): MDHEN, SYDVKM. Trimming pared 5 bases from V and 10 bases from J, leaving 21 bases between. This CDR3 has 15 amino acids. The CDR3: CASSLHGPIVKTIYF. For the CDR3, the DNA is TGTGCCAGCAGTCTACACGGGCCCATCGTGAAGACCATATATTTT.

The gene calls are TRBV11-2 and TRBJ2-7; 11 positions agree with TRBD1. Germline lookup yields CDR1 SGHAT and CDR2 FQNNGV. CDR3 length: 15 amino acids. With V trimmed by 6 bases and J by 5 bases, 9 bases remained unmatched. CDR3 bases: TGTGCCAGCAGGCTAACTGGACAGGGGGCCCACGAGCAGTACTTC. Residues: CASRLTGQGAHEQYF.

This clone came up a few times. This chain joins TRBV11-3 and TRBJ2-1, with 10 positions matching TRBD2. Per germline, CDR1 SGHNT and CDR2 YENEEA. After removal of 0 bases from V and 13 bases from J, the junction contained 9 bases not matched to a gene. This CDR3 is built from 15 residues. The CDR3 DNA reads TGTGCCAGCAGCTTAGATGAGCGGGAGGGGGCGGTACAGTTCTTC. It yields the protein CASSLDEREGAVQFF.

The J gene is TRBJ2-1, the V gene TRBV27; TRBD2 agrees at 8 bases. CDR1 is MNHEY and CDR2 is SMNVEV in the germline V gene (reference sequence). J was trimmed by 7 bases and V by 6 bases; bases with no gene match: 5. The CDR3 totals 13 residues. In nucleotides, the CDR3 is TGTGCCAGCAGACCGGGACTAGGGAATGAGCAGTTCTTC. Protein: CASRPGLGNEQFF.

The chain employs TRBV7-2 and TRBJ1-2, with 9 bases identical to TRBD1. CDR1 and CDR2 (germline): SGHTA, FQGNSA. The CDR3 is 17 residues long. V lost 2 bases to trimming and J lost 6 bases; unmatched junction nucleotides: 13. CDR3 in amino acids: CASSLLGQGLLENGYTF. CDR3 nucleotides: TGTGCCAGCAGCTTATTGGGACAGGGTTTGTTGGAGAATGGCTACACCTTC.

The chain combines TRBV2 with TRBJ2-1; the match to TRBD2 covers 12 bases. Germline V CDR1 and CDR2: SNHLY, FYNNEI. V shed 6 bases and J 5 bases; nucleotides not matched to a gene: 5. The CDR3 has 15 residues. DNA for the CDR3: TGTGCCAGCAGCGCCAGGACTAGCGGGGACAATGAGCAGTTCTTC. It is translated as CASSARTSGDNEQFF.

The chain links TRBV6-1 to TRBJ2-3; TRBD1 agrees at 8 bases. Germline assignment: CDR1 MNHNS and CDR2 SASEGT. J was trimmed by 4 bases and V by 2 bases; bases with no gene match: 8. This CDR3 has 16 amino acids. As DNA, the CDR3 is TGTGCCAGCAGTGAACAGGGGGCACCTAGGGCAGATACGCAGTATTTT. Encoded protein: CASSEQGAPRADTQYF.